One and the same sample provided the 8 T cell receptor beta chains below, sequenced in a study of blood T cell repertoires in COVID-19. The repertoire was sequenced with immunoSEQ multiplex PCR; TCRdb's copy has only in-frame clones and lacks some. The table has approximately 41,000 clones, around 90% seen once; the top ten hold approximately 1.5%. Sequences were obtained from peripheral blood. The receptors originated from a woman aged 35 to 49 with acute or convalescent COVID-19.

This clone has a handful of counts. This rearrangement joins TRBV4-2 to TRBJ1-2; D remains ambiguous. This CDR3 has 15 residues. V was shortened by 1 base and J by 7 bases, with 16 bases between the two germline ends. Germline V gives CDR1 LGHNA, CDR2 YNFKEQ. CDR3: CASSQGAKEAGGYTF. CDR3 bases: TGTGCCAGCAGCCAAGGAGCAAAAGAAGCTGGTGGCTACACCTTC.

The rearrangement uses TRBV25-1 and TRBJ1-6, with 8 bases matching TRBD1. This CDR3 region has 14 residues. Germline V CDR1 and CDR2: MGHDK, SYGVNS. Losses at the gene ends were 5 bases for V and 10 bases for J; bases not matched to a gene: 7. Written as DNA, the CDR3 is TGTGCCAGCAGTCAGACAGGGGAGGGCTCACCCCTCCACTTT. This codes for CASSQTGEGSPLHF.

The chain carries TRBV28 and TRBJ1-5; perhaps TRBD1 as D (6 bases). Germline CDR1 reads MDHEN; CDR2 reads SYDVKM. V gave up 7 bases and J gave up 3 bases, with 16 bases separating them. The CDR3 consists of 15 residues. CDR3 amino acids: CASIRGGGVNQPQHF. CDR3 in DNA: TGTGCCAGCATCCGGGGAGGGGGGGTCAATCAGCCCCAGCATTTT.

This chain uses TRBV11-2 with TRBJ1-2; TRBD1 agrees at 10 bases. Losses at the gene ends were 3 bases for V and 4 bases for J; bases not matched to a gene: 8. This CDR3 has 16 residues. Per germline, CDR1 SGHAT and CDR2 FQNNGV. The CDR3 loop is CASSLSDRDRGYGYTF. Here the CDR3 DNA reads TGTGCCAGCAGCTTGTCGGACAGGGACAGGGGCTATGGCTACACCTTC. Drawing the rest from reference TRBV11-2 and TRBJ1-2, the complete variable domain is EAGVAQSPRYKIIEKRQSVAFWCNPISGHATLYWYQQILGQGPKLLIQFQNNGVVDDSQLPKDRFSAERLKGVDSTLKIQPAKLEDSAVYLCASSLSDRDRGYGYTFGSGTRLTVV.

The chain combines TRBV3-1 (or the pseudogene TRBV3-2) with TRBJ1-2; maybe TRBD1 (5 bases). Germline V gene lookup returns CDR1 LGHDT and CDR2 YNNKEL (reference sequence). V lost 8 bases and J 8 bases, leaving 18 bases between the germline ends. This CDR3 region has 13 residues. The CDR3 loop reads CASSLGGAVGYTF. The DNA of the CDR3 is TGTGCCAGCTCCCTGGGAGGGGCGGTGGGCTACACCTTC.

The rearrangement uses TRBV6-5 and TRBJ1-1; the D gene is possibly TRBD1 (6 bases). The CDR3 contains 12 residues. Per germline, CDR1 MNHEY and CDR2 SVGAGI. Trimming took off 11 bases at V and 4 bases at J, with 14 bases between the two ends. Here the CDR3 reads CAGKGVSTEAFF. CDR3 coding DNA: TGTGCCGGAAAGGGGGTTAGCACTGAAGCTTTCTTT.

CDR3 bases: TGCGCCAGCAGCCAAGTAGGGCTAGCGGGAGAGACCCAGTACTTC. Protein sequence: CASSQVGLAGETQYF. V is TRBV4-1 and J is TRBJ2-5, with 8 bases that match TRBD2. Germline trimming cut 1 base from V and 4 bases from J; bases unmatched to any gene: 5. CDR3 length equals 15 residues. The germline CDR1 and CDR2 sequences are MGHRA and YSYEKL.

The chain joins TRBV28 to TRBJ2-1, with 9 positions matching TRBD2. Germline CDR1 and CDR2: MDHEN and SYDVKM. J lost 10 bases, V lost 6 bases, and 4 bases had no gene match. This CDR3 contains 12 residues. The CDR3 protein is CASSLLAGEQFF. The CDR3 DNA is TGTGCCAGCAGCCTTCTAGCGGGGGAGCAGTTCTTC.